Listed here is a single T cell receptor beta chain. This sample is drawn from a study of blood T cell repertoires in COVID-19. Generated by immunoSEQ multiplex PCR, the TCRdb table keeps only in-frame clones and is missing some. Here the sample spans under 250,000 clones, over 75% being singletons. The J segment lost 0 bases and the V segment lost 0 bases, leaving 7 bases of the junction unmatched. Germline V gene sequence: CDR1 ENHRY, CDR2 SYGVKD. The CDR3 totals 18 residues. The sample taken for sequencing was peripheral blood. V is TRBV10-3 and J is TRBJ2-1; 8 nucleotides align to TRBD2. This clonotype was obtained from a man aged 25 to 40 who had recovered from COVID-19. The CDR3 protein is CAISESIGGGISYNEQFF. CDR3 DNA sequence: TGTGCCATCAGTGAGTCTATCGGGGGGGGGATCTCCTACAATGAGCAGTTCTTC.